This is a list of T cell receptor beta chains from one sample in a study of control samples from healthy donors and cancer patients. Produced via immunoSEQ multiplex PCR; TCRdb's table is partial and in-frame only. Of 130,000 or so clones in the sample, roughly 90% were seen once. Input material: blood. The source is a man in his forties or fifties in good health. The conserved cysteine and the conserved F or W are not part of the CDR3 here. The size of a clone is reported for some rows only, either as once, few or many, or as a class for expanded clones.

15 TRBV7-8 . ASSLALGTGGAETQY
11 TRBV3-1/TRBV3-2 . ASSPGLQETQY
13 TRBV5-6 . ASSLSGGGPDTQY
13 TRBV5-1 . ASSLDRKTSYEQY
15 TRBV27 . ASSLSGSGGAFTEAF
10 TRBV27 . ASSDKITEAF
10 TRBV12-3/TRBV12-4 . ASSLHVTEAF
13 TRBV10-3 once AINRGQGRGNEQF
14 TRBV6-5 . ASSYRPTGGGEKLF
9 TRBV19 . ASRQADEQF
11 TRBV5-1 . ASSLQGAETQY
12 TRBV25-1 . ASSEYTTATPLH
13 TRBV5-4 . ASSLGAVGDETQY
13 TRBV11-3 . ASSPHRGVAYEQY
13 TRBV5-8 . ASSLGRGSNEKLF
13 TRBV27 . ASSSGQGNPYGYT
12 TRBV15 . ATSRDRVNYGYT
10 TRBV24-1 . ATRDKNTEAF
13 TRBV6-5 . ASSRLLAGGHEQY
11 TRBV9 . ASSDDRTYEQY